This is a list of T cell receptor beta chains from one sample in a study of control samples from healthy donors and cancer patients. Produced via immunoSEQ multiplex PCR; TCRdb's table is partial and in-frame only. The sample includes around 140,000 clones, roughly 92% of them seen just once. Material: blood. Every receptor here comes from a young man in good health. CDR3s include the opening cysteine and the closing phenylalanine or tryptophan. Fields, in order: CDR3 protein, CDR3 DNA, CDR3 length, D gene, clone size, V gene, J gene. A D gene is named only where the DNA matches it firmly. Rows give clone size only sometimes, using once, few, many, or a class for an expanded clone.

cdr3_aa: CASSVPTDRENTGELFF
cdr3_nt: TGTGCCAGCAGCGTACCCACGGACAGGGAAAACACCGGGGAGCTGTTTTTT
cdr3_length: 17
d_call: TRBD1
clone_size: -
v_call: TRBV9
j_call: TRBJ2-2

cdr3_aa: CASSPLRGAGYTF
cdr3_nt: TGTGCCAGCAGTCCGTTGAGAGGTGCCGGCTACACCTTC
cdr3_length: 13
d_call: -
clone_size: -
v_call: TRBV12-3/TRBV12-4
j_call: TRBJ1-2

cdr3_aa: CASSQGISVGGELFF
cdr3_nt: TGTGCCAGCAGCCAAGGTATTAGCGTCGGCGGGGAGCTGTTTTTT
cdr3_length: 15
d_call: -
clone_size: -
v_call: TRBV16
j_call: TRBJ2-2

cdr3_aa: CAISEPGTGDQPQHF
cdr3_nt: TGTGCCATCAGTGAACCCGGGACAGGCGATCAGCCCCAGCATTTT
cdr3_length: 15
d_call: TRBD1
clone_size: -
v_call: TRBV10-3
j_call: TRBJ1-5

cdr3_aa: CASSRVDGGDAETQYF
cdr3_nt: TGTGCCAGCAGCCGTGTTGACGGGGGGGATGCAGAGACCCAGTACTTC
cdr3_length: 16
d_call: TRBD2
clone_size: -
v_call: TRBV14
j_call: TRBJ2-5

cdr3_aa: CASSYLGGTRGEQFF
cdr3_nt: TGTGCCAGCAGTTATTTAGGGGGCACTCGGGGAGAGCAGTTCTTC
cdr3_length: 15
d_call: TRBD1
clone_size: -
v_call: TRBV6-5
j_call: TRBJ2-1

cdr3_aa: CASSYMTGVDYGYTF
cdr3_nt: TGTGCCAGCAGTTACATGACAGGGGTAGACTATGGCTACACCTTC
cdr3_length: 15
d_call: TRBD1
clone_size: -
v_call: TRBV6-5
j_call: TRBJ1-2

cdr3_aa: CASSVHAQETQYF
cdr3_nt: TGTGCCAGCAGCGTACACGCACAAGAGACCCAGTACTTC
cdr3_length: 13
d_call: -
clone_size: -
v_call: TRBV9
j_call: TRBJ2-5

cdr3_aa: CASSLGVGGANEQFF
cdr3_nt: TGTGCCAGCAGCTTAGGTGTCGGGGGGGCCAATGAGCAGTTCTTC
cdr3_length: 15
d_call: TRBD2
clone_size: -
v_call: TRBV13
j_call: TRBJ2-1

cdr3_aa: CASIPDGPEGTQYF
cdr3_nt: TGTGCCAGCATCCCGGACGGACCCGAGGGGACCCAGTACTTC
cdr3_length: 14
d_call: -
clone_size: once
v_call: TRBV7-9
j_call: TRBJ2-5

cdr3_aa: CASSSFLVETQYF
cdr3_nt: TGCGCCAGCAGCTCCTTCTTGGTCGAGACCCAGTACTTC
cdr3_length: 13
d_call: -
clone_size: -
v_call: TRBV5-1
j_call: TRBJ2-5

cdr3_aa: CASSIVLGGGGRTQYF
cdr3_nt: TGTGCCAGTAGTATAGTCCTAGGCGGGGGGGGCCGTACGCAGTATTTT
cdr3_length: 16
d_call: TRBD2
clone_size: -
v_call: TRBV19
j_call: TRBJ2-3

cdr3_aa: CASRPELGFSPLHF
cdr3_nt: TGTGCCAGCAGGCCGGAGTTGGGTTTTTCACCCCTCCACTTT
cdr3_length: 14
d_call: -
clone_size: -
v_call: TRBV6-5
j_call: TRBJ1-6

cdr3_aa: CASGEPSGGNQETQYF
cdr3_nt: TGTGCTAGTGGAGAGCCTAGCGGGGGTAACCAAGAGACCCAGTACTTC
cdr3_length: 16
d_call: TRBD2
clone_size: -
v_call: TRBV12-5
j_call: TRBJ2-5

cdr3_aa: CAWEQGLGNTEAFF
cdr3_nt: TGTGCCTGGGAACAGGGTCTGGGGAACACTGAAGCTTTCTTT
cdr3_length: 14
d_call: -
clone_size: -
v_call: TRBV30
j_call: TRBJ1-1

cdr3_aa: CASSYSLERKAFF
cdr3_nt: TGTGCCAGCAGTTACTCGTTAGAACGGAAAGCTTTCTTT
cdr3_length: 13
d_call: -
clone_size: -
v_call: TRBV6-5
j_call: TRBJ1-1

cdr3_aa: CASSQDGAGRVSPLHF
cdr3_nt: TGTGCCAGCAGCCAAGATGGAGCAGGACGGGTTTCACCCCTCCACTTT
cdr3_length: 16
d_call: -
clone_size: -
v_call: TRBV3-1/TRBV3-2
j_call: TRBJ1-6

cdr3_aa: CASSFRLAETYEQYF
cdr3_nt: TGTGCCAGCAGCTTCCGACTAGCGGAGACCTACGAGCAGTACTTC
cdr3_length: 15
d_call: TRBD2
clone_size: -
v_call: TRBV11-1
j_call: TRBJ2-7

cdr3_aa: CASSKQGLLGYNEQFF
cdr3_nt: TGTGCCAGCAGCAAACAGGGGCTTTTGGGGTACAATGAGCAGTTCTTC
cdr3_length: 16
d_call: TRBD1
clone_size: -
v_call: TRBV3-1/TRBV3-2
j_call: TRBJ2-1

cdr3_aa: CASSYGGAGGGYTF
cdr3_nt: TGTGCCAGCAGTTATGGGGGGGCAGGGGGTGGCTACACCTTC
cdr3_length: 14
d_call: TRBD1
clone_size: -
v_call: TRBV6-5
j_call: TRBJ1-2

cdr3_aa: CASNLPGGGYTF
cdr3_nt: TGCGCCAGCAATTTGCCCGGCGGGGGCTACACCTTC
cdr3_length: 12
d_call: -
clone_size: -
v_call: TRBV23-1
j_call: TRBJ1-2

cdr3_aa: CASRATTMNTEAFF
cdr3_nt: TGTGCCAGCAGGGCCACGACCATGAACACTGAAGCTTTCTTT
cdr3_length: 14
d_call: -
clone_size: -
v_call: TRBV7-9
j_call: TRBJ1-1

cdr3_aa: CASSFISGGAEEQFF
cdr3_nt: TGTGCCAGCAGCTTCATAAGCGGGGGGGCGGAGGAGCAGTTCTTC
cdr3_length: 15
d_call: TRBD2
clone_size: -
v_call: TRBV7-9
j_call: TRBJ2-1

cdr3_aa: CASRVSHDSGANVLTF
cdr3_nt: TGTGCCAGTAGGGTGTCACACGACTCTGGGGCCAACGTCCTGACTTTC
cdr3_length: 16
d_call: -
clone_size: -
v_call: TRBV19
j_call: TRBJ2-6

cdr3_aa: CASSEEPGGEKLFF
cdr3_nt: TGTGCCAGCAGTGAAGAACCAGGAGGAGAAAAACTGTTTTTT
cdr3_length: 14
d_call: -
clone_size: -
v_call: TRBV6-1
j_call: TRBJ1-4

cdr3_aa: CASSGQGSYEQYF
cdr3_nt: TGTGCCAGCTCGGGACAGGGGTCCTACGAGCAGTACTTC
cdr3_length: 13
d_call: TRBD1
clone_size: -
v_call: TRBV18
j_call: TRBJ2-7

cdr3_aa: CASSLVYRGRENTEAFF
cdr3_nt: TGCGCCAGCAGCTTGGTATACAGGGGCCGCGAGAACACTGAAGCTTTCTTT
cdr3_length: 17
d_call: TRBD1
clone_size: -
v_call: TRBV5-1
j_call: TRBJ1-1

cdr3_aa: CASSPLPSGTEAFF
cdr3_nt: TGTGCCAGCAGCCCTCTACCTTCGGGCACTGAAGCTTTCTTT
cdr3_length: 14
d_call: -
clone_size: -
v_call: TRBV5-6
j_call: TRBJ1-1

cdr3_aa: CASSLLTGDEKLFF
cdr3_nt: TGTGCCAGCAGTTTGTTGACAGGGGATGAAAAACTGTTTTTT
cdr3_length: 14
d_call: TRBD1
clone_size: -
v_call: TRBV27
j_call: TRBJ1-4

cdr3_aa: CASSSNTEAFF
cdr3_nt: TGTGCCAGCAGCTCGAACACTGAAGCTTTCTTT
cdr3_length: 11
d_call: -
clone_size: -
v_call: TRBV11-2
j_call: TRBJ1-1

cdr3_aa: CASSQAGTGMEAFF
cdr3_nt: TGCGCCAGCAGCCAGGCCGGGACAGGGATGGAGGCTTTCTTT
cdr3_length: 14
d_call: TRBD1
clone_size: -
v_call: TRBV4-1
j_call: TRBJ1-1

cdr3_aa: CASSKDRAVSYEQYF
cdr3_nt: TGTGCCAGCAGCAAGGACAGGGCAGTCTCCTACGAGCAGTACTTC
cdr3_length: 15
d_call: TRBD1
clone_size: once
v_call: TRBV7-6
j_call: TRBJ2-7

cdr3_aa: CASSEGLPRGGKYGYTF
cdr3_nt: TGTGCCAGCAGTGAAGGCCTCCCCAGGGGAGGGAAATATGGCTACACCTTC
cdr3_length: 17
d_call: -
clone_size: -
v_call: TRBV6-1
j_call: TRBJ1-2

cdr3_aa: CASSTGANTEAFF
cdr3_nt: TGTGCCAGCAGCACAGGAGCGAACACTGAAGCTTTCTTT
cdr3_length: 13
d_call: -
clone_size: -
v_call: TRBV7-9
j_call: TRBJ1-1

cdr3_aa: CASRRTGVFSQPQHF
cdr3_nt: TGCGCCAGCAGGCGAACAGGGGTTTTTAGTCAGCCCCAGCATTTT
cdr3_length: 15
d_call: TRBD1
clone_size: -
v_call: TRBV4-1
j_call: TRBJ1-5

cdr3_aa: CSAPGRTRDGYTF
cdr3_nt: TGCAGCGCTCCCGGTCGGACGAGGGATGGCTACACCTTC
cdr3_length: 13
d_call: -
clone_size: -
v_call: TRBV29-1
j_call: TRBJ1-2

cdr3_aa: CASSSLGRLQGQYF
cdr3_nt: TGTGCCAGCAGCTCCCTGGGGAGACTCCAGGGGCAGTACTTC
cdr3_length: 14
d_call: -
clone_size: -
v_call: TRBV11-2
j_call: TRBJ2-7

cdr3_aa: CASSYRGRGVQETQYF
cdr3_nt: TGTGCCAGCAGCTATCGTGGGCGGGGGGTGCAAGAGACCCAGTACTTC
cdr3_length: 16
d_call: TRBD2
clone_size: -
v_call: TRBV11-2
j_call: TRBJ2-5

cdr3_aa: CASSYSRAQYYYGYTF
cdr3_nt: TGTGCCAGCAGTTACTCGAGAGCGCAGTATTACTATGGCTACACCTTC
cdr3_length: 16
d_call: -
clone_size: -
v_call: TRBV6-5
j_call: TRBJ1-2

cdr3_aa: CASSDPSGYTF
cdr3_nt: TGTGCCAGCAGTGACCCTTCTGGCTACACCTTC
cdr3_length: 11
d_call: -
clone_size: -
v_call: TRBV25-1
j_call: TRBJ1-2

cdr3_aa: CASSSDRERPQHF
cdr3_nt: TGTGCCAGTAGTAGCGACAGGGAACGGCCCCAGCATTTT
cdr3_length: 13
d_call: TRBD1
clone_size: -
v_call: TRBV19
j_call: TRBJ1-5

cdr3_aa: CASSLVTDWETGEQYF
cdr3_nt: TGCGCCAGCAGCTTAGTGACAGACTGGGAGACTGGGGAGCAGTACTTC
cdr3_length: 16
d_call: -
clone_size: -
v_call: TRBV5-1
j_call: TRBJ2-7

cdr3_aa: CASSRLGGGTDTQYF
cdr3_nt: TGTGCCAGCAGCCGCCTCGGGGGAGGCACAGATACGCAGTATTTT
cdr3_length: 15
d_call: -
clone_size: -
v_call: TRBV3-1/TRBV3-2
j_call: TRBJ2-3

cdr3_aa: CASSLTEAGFGNEQFF
cdr3_nt: TGTGCCAGCAGCTTAACCGAGGCAGGGTTCGGCAATGAGCAGTTCTTC
cdr3_length: 16
d_call: -
clone_size: -
v_call: TRBV7-3
j_call: TRBJ2-1

cdr3_aa: CASSAERQGATGELFF
cdr3_nt: TGTGCCAGCAGTGCCGAGAGACAGGGCGCCACCGGGGAGCTGTTTTTT
cdr3_length: 16
d_call: TRBD1
clone_size: -
v_call: TRBV6-1
j_call: TRBJ2-2

cdr3_aa: CASSRGGGFENEQFF
cdr3_nt: TGTGCCAGCAGCCGCGGCGGCGGGTTCGAGAATGAGCAGTTCTTC
cdr3_length: 15
d_call: -
clone_size: -
v_call: TRBV6-5
j_call: TRBJ2-1

cdr3_aa: CSGQGGTEAFF
cdr3_nt: TGCAGCGGACAGGGGGGCACTGAAGCTTTCTTT
cdr3_length: 11
d_call: TRBD1
clone_size: -
v_call: TRBV29-1
j_call: TRBJ1-1

cdr3_aa: CASSLGTGQRYNEQFF
cdr3_nt: TGTGCCAGCAGCTTAGGGACCGGACAGCGATACAATGAGCAGTTCTTC
cdr3_length: 16
d_call: -
clone_size: -
v_call: TRBV11-2
j_call: TRBJ2-1

cdr3_aa: CASSAGQGAASYEQYF
cdr3_nt: TGTGCCAGCAGTGCAGGACAGGGGGCCGCATCCTACGAGCAGTACTTC
cdr3_length: 16
d_call: TRBD1
clone_size: -
v_call: TRBV6-1
j_call: TRBJ2-7

cdr3_aa: CASTSRAVAGNTIYF
cdr3_nt: TGTGCCAGCACCTCAAGGGCCGTAGCTGGAAACACCATATATTTT
cdr3_length: 15
d_call: -
clone_size: -
v_call: TRBV9
j_call: TRBJ1-3

cdr3_aa: CASLAGVYTGELFF
cdr3_nt: TGTGCCTCCTTAGCGGGGGTTTACACCGGGGAGCTGTTTTTT
cdr3_length: 14
d_call: TRBD2
clone_size: once
v_call: TRBV30
j_call: TRBJ2-2

cdr3_aa: CASSLGTENTEAFF
cdr3_nt: TGTGCCAGCAGCTTAGGGACGGAGAACACTGAAGCTTTCTTT
cdr3_length: 14
d_call: -
clone_size: -
v_call: TRBV9
j_call: TRBJ1-1

cdr3_aa: CASSLAPRRAVQETQYF
cdr3_nt: TGTGCCAGCAGCTTAGCCCCCCGGAGGGCAGTCCAAGAGACCCAGTACTTC
cdr3_length: 17
d_call: -
clone_size: once
v_call: TRBV7-2
j_call: TRBJ2-5

cdr3_aa: CASSLMYRASYEQYF
cdr3_nt: TGCGCCAGCAGCTTGATGTACCGCGCATCTTACGAGCAGTACTTC
cdr3_length: 15
d_call: -
clone_size: -
v_call: TRBV5-1
j_call: TRBJ2-7

cdr3_aa: CASSVTGITDTQYF
cdr3_nt: TGTGCCAGCAGCGTTACGGGGATAACAGATACGCAGTATTTT
cdr3_length: 14
d_call: -
clone_size: -
v_call: TRBV9
j_call: TRBJ2-3

cdr3_aa: CASSQGLTASTDTQYF
cdr3_nt: TGTGCCAGCAGCCAAGGTCTAACAGCGAGCACAGATACGCAGTATTTT
cdr3_length: 16
d_call: -
clone_size: -
v_call: TRBV14
j_call: TRBJ2-3

cdr3_aa: CASSSPGTDTQYF
cdr3_nt: TGTGCCAGCAGCTCGCCAGGAACAGATACGCAGTATTTT
cdr3_length: 13
d_call: -
clone_size: -
v_call: TRBV5-5
j_call: TRBJ2-3

cdr3_aa: CASSQGLAGGLLDTQYF
cdr3_nt: TGCGCCAGCAGCCAAGGGTTAGCGGGGGGGCTTTTGGATACGCAGTATTTT
cdr3_length: 17
d_call: TRBD2
clone_size: once
v_call: TRBV4-1
j_call: TRBJ2-3

cdr3_aa: CASSNPLGGPGSYEQYF
cdr3_nt: TGTGCCAGCAGCAACCCGCTCGGGGGGCCGGGTTCCTACGAGCAGTACTTC
cdr3_length: 17
d_call: -
clone_size: -
v_call: TRBV7-2
j_call: TRBJ2-7

cdr3_aa: CAWSPDSYQPQHF
cdr3_nt: TGTGCCTGGAGTCCGGACAGTTATCAGCCCCAGCATTTT
cdr3_length: 13
d_call: -
clone_size: -
v_call: TRBV30
j_call: TRBJ1-5